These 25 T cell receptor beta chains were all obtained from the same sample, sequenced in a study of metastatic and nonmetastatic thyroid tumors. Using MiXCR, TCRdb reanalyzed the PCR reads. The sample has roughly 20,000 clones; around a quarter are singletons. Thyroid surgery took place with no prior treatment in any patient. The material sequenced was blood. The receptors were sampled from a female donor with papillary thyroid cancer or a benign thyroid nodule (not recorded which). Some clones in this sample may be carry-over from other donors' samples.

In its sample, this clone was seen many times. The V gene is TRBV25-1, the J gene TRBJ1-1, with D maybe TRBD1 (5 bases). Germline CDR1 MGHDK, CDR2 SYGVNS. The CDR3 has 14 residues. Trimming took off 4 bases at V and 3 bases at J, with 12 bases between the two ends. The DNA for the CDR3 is TGTGCCAGCAGTGGCCCACGGGACTACACTGAAGCTTTCTTT. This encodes CASSGPRDYTEAFF.

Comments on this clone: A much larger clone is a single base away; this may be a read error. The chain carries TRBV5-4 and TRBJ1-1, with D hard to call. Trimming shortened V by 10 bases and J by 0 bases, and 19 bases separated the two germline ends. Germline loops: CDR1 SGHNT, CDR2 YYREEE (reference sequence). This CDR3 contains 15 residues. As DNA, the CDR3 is TGTGCCGATCTACCGGCATGGGCCATGAACACTGAAGCTTTCTTT. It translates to CADLPAWAMNTEAFF.

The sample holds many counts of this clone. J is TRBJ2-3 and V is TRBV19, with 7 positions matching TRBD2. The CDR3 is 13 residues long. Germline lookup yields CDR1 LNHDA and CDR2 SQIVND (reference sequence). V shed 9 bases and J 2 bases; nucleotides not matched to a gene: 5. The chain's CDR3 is CASKGTNTDTQYF. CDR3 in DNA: TGTGCCAGCAAGGGGACTAACACAGATACGCAGTATTTT. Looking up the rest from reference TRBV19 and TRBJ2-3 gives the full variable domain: DGGITQSPKYLFRKEGQNVTLSCEQNLNHDAMYWYRQDPGQGLRLIYYSQIVNDFQKGDIAEGYSVSREKKESFPLTVTSAQKNPTAFYLCASKGTNTDTQYFGPGTRLTVL.

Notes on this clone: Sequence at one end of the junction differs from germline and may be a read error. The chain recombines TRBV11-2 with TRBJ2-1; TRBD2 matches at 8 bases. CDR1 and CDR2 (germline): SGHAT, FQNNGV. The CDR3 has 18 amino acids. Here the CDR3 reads CVSSLVGPGLEGVPEQFF. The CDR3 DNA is TGTGTCAGCAGCTTAGTAGGGCCGGGACTAGAGGGAGTTCCTGAGCAGTTCTTC.

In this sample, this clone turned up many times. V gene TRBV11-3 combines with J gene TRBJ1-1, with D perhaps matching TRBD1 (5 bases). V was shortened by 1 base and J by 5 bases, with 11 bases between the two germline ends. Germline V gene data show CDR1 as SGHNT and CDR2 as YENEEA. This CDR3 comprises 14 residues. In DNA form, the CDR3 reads TGTGCCAGCAGCTTAGGAGGGGAGAGTACTGAAGCTTTCTTT. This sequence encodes CASSLGGESTEAFF.

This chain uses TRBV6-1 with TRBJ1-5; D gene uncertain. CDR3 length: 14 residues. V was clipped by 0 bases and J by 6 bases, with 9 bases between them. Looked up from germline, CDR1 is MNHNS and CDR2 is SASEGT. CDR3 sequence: CASSEALRLQPQHF. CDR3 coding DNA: TGTGCCAGCAGTGAAGCGTTAAGGCTTCAGCCCCAGCATTTT.

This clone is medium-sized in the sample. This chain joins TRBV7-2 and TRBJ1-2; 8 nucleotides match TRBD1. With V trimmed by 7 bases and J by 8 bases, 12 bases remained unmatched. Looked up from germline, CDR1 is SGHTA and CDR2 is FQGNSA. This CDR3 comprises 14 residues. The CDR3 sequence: CASTTPGTGGGYTF. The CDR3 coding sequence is TGTGCCAGCACCACCCCCGGGACAGGAGGCGGCTACACCTTC.

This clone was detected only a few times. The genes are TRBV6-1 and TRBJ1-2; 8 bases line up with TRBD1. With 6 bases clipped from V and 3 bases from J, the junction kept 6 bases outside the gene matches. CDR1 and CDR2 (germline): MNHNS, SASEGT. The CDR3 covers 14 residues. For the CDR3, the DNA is TGTGCCAGCAGCCATCCGGGACAGGACTATGGCTACACCTTC. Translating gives CASSHPGQDYGYTF.

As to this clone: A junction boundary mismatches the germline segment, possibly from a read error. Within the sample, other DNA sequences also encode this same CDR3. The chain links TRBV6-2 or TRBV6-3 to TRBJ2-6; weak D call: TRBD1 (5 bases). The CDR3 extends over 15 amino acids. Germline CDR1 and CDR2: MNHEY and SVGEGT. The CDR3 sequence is CASSRTGAGANVLTF. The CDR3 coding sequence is TGTGCCAGCAGCCGCACAGGTGCTGGTGCCAACGTCCTGACTTTC.

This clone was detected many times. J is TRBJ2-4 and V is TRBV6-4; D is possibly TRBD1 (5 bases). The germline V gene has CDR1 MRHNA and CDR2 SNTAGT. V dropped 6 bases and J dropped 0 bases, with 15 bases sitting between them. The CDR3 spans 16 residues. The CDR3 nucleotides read TGTGCCAGCAGAGGGGCGACGGAGCTAGCCAAAAACATTCAGTACTTC. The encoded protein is CASRGATELAKNIQYF.

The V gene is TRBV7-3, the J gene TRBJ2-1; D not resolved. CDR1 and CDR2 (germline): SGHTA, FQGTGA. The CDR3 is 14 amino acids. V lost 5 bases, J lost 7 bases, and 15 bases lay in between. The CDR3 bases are TGTGCCAGCAGCCCCACCCAGCGACGGAATGAGCAGTTCTTC. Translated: CASSPTQRRNEQFF.

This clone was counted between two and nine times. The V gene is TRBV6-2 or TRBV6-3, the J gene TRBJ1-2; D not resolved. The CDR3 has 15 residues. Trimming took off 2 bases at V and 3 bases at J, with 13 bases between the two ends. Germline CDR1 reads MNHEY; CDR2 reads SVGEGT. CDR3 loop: CASSYDTKRDYGYTF. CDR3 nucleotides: TGTGCCAGCAGTTACGATACAAAAAGGGACTATGGCTACACCTTC.

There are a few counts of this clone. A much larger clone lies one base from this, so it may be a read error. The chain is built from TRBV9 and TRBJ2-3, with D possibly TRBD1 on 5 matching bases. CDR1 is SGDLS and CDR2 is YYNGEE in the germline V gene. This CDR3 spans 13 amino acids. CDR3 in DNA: TGTGCCAGCAGCGTAGTCCCCACAGGTACGCAGTATTTT. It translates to CASSVVPTGTQYF.

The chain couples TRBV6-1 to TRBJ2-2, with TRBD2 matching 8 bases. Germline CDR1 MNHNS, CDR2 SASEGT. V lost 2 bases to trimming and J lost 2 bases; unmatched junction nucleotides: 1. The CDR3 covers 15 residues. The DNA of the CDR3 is TGTGCCAGCAGTGAAACTAGCGGCAACACCGGGGAGCTGTTTTTT. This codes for CASSETSGNTGELFF.

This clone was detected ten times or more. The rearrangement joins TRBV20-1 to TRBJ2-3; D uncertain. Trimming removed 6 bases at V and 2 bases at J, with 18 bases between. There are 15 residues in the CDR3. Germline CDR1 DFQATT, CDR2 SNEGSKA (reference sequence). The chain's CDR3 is CSAPRSIPNTDTQYF. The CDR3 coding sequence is TGCAGTGCACCCCGTAGCATACCAAACACAGATACGCAGTATTTT.

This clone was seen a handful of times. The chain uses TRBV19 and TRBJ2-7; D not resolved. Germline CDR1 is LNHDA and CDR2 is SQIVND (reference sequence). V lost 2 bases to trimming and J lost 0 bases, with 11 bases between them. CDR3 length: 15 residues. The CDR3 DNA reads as TGTGCCAGTAGTATAAGTGTTACCAGCTCCTACGAGCAGTACTTC. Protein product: CASSISVTSSYEQYF.

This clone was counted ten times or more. The CDR3 DNA sequence: TGCGCCAGCAGTCGGGGACAGGGTCCAGCCGGGGAGCTGTTTTTT. This gives the protein CASSRGQGPAGELFF. The V and J genes are TRBV4-1 and TRBJ2-2; 9 positions agree with TRBD1. V lost 6 bases and J lost 6; bases outside the gene matches: 8. The CDR3 is 15 amino acids. CDR1 and CDR2 (germline): MGHRA, YSYEKL.

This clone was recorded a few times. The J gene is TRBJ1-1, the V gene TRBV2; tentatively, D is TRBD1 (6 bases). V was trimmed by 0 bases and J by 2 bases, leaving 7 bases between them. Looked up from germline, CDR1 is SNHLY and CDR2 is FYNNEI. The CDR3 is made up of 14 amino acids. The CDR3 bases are TGTGCCAGCAGTGAAGCCAGGGGAAACACTGAAGCTTTCTTT. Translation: CASSEARGNTEAFF.

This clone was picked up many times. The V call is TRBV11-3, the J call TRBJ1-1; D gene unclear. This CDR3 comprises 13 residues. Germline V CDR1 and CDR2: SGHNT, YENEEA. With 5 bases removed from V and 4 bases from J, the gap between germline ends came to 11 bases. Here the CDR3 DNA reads TGTGCCAGCAGCCCCCTAAGAGGCACTGAAGCTTTCTTT. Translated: CASSPLRGTEAFF. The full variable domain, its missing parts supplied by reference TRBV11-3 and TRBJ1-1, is EAGVVQSPRYKIIEKKQPVAFWCNPISGHNTLYWYLQNLGQGPELLIRYENEEAVDDSQLPKDRFSAERLKGVDSTLKIQPAELGDSAVYLCASSPLRGTEAFFGQGTRLTVV.

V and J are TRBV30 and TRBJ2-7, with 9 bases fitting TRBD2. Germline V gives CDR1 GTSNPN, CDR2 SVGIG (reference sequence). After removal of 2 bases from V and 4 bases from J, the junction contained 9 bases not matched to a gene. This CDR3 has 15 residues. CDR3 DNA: TGTGCCTGGAGTCAGAGCGCGGGAGGGCCTTACGAGCAGTACTTC. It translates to CAWSQSAGGPYEQYF.

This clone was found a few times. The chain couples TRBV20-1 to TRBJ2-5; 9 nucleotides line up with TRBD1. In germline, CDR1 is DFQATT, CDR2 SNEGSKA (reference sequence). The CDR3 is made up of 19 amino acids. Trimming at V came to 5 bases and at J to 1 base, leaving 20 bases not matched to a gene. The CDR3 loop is CSAAGQGPSTSTAQETQYF. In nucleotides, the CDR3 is TGCAGTGCTGCAGGACAGGGGCCAAGTACTAGCACCGCCCAAGAGACCCAGTACTTC.

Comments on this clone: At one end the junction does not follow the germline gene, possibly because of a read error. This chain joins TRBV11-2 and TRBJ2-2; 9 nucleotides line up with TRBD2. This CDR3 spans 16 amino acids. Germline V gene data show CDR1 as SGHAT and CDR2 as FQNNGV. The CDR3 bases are TGTGCCAGCAGCTCCGCCCGACTAGCGGTTCCCGGGAAGCTGTTTTTT. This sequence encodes CASSSARLAVPGKLFF.

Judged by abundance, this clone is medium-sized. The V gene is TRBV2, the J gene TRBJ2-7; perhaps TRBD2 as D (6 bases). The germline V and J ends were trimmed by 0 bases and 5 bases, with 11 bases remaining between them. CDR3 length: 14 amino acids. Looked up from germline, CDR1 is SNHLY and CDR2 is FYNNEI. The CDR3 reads CASSEAGGWDEQYF. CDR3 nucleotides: TGTGCCAGCAGTGAAGCGGGGGGATGGGACGAGCAGTACTTC.

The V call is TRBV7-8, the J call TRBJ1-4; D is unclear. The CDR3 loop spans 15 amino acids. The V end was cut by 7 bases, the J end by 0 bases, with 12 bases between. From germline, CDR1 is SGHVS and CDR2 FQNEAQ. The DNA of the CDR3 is TGTGCCAGCACCCCGCTAGTCTCAACTAATGAAAAACTGTTTTTT. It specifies CASTPLVSTNEKLFF.

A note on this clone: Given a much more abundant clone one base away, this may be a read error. The CDR3: CASSSSGLAKNIQYF. The CDR3 DNA reads as TGTGCCAGCTCAAGTAGCGGGCTAGCCAAAAACATTCAGTACTTC. The chain recombines TRBV18 with TRBJ2-4; 7 bases are shared with TRBD2. The germline gives CDR1 KGHSH, CDR2 LQKENI. With V trimmed by 5 bases and J by 0 bases, 4 bases remained unmatched. The CDR3 is made up of 15 amino acids.